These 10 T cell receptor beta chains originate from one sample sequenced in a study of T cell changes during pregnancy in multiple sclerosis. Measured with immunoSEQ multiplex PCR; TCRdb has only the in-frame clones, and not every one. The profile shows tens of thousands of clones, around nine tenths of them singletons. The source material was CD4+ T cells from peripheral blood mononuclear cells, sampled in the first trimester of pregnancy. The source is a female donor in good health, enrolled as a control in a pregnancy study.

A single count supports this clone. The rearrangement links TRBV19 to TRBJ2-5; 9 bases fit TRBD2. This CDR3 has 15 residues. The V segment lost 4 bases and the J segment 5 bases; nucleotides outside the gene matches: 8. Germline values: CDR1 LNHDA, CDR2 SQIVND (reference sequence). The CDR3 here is CASSKSGRLLETQYF. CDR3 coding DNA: TGTGCCAGTAGTAAAAGCGGGAGGTTGCTTGAGACCCAGTACTTC.

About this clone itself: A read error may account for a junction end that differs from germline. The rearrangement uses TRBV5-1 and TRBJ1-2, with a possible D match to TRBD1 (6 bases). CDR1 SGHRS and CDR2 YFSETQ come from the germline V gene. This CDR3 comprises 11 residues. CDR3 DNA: TGCGCCAGCAGCTTGGCAGGGGAGTCCTACTTC. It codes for CASSLAGESYF.

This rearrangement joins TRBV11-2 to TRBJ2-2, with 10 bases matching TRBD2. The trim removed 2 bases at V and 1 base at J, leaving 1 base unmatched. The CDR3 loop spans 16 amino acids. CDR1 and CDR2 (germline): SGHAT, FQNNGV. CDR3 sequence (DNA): TGTGCCAGCAGCTTAAGGACTAGCGGGAACACCGGGGAGCTGTTTTTT. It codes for CASSLRTSGNTGELFF. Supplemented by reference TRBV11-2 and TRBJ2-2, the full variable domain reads EAGVAQSPRYKIIEKRQSVAFWCNPISGHATLYWYQQILGQGPKLLIQFQNNGVVDDSQLPKDRFSAERLKGVDSTLKIQPAKLEDSAVYLCASSLRTSGNTGELFFGEGSRLTVL.

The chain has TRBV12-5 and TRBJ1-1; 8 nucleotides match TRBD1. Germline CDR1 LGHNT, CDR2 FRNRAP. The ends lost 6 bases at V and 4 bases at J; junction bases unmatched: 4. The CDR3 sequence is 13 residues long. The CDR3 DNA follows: TGTGCTAGTGGCTTCGGACAGGGCACTGAAGCTTTCTTT. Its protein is CASGFGQGTEAFF.

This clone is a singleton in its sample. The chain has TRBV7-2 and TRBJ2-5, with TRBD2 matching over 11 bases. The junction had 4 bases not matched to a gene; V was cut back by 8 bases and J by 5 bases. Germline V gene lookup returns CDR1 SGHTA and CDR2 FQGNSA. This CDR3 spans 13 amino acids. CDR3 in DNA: TGTGCCAGCTCTAGCGGGAGGTCGGAGACCCAGTACTTC. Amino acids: CASSSGRSETQYF. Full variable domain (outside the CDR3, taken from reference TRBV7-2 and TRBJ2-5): GAGVSQSPSNKVTEKGKDVELRCDPISGHTALYWYRQSLGQGLEFLIYFQGNSAPDKSGLPSDRFSAERTGGSVSTLTIQRTQQEDSAVYLCASSSGRSETQYFGPGTRLLVL.

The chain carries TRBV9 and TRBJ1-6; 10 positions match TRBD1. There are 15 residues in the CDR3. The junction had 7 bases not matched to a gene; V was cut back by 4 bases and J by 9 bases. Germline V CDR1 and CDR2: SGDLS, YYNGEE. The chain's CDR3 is CASSPGQGFGSPLHF. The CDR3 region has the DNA TGTGCCAGCAGCCCGGGACAGGGGTTCGGTTCACCCCTCCACTTT.

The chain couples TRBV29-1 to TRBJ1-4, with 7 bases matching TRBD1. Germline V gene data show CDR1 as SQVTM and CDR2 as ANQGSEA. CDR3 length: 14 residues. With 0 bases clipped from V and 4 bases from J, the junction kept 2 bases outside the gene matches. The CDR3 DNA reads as TGCAGCGTTGAAGACGACAGGGATAATGAAAAACTGTTTTTT. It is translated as CSVEDDRDNEKLFF.

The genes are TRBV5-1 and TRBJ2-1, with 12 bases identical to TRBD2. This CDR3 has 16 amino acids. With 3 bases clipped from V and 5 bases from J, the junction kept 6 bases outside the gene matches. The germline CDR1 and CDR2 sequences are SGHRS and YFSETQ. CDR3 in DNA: TGCGCCAGCAGCTCTGGACTAGCGGGGCGAAACAATGAGCAGTTCTTC. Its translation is CASSSGLAGRNNEQFF.

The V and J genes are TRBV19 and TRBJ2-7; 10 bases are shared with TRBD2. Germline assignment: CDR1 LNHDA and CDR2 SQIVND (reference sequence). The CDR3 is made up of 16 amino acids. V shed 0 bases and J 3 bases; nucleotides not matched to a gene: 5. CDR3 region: CASSIDLLAGDYEQYF. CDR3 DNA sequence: TGTGCCAGTAGTATAGATCTCCTAGCGGGGGACTACGAGCAGTACTTC.

CDR3 DNA sequence: TGCGCCAGCAGCTTGACGTCAGGGCGAAACTATGGCTACACCTTC. This translates into CASSLTSGRNYGYTF. The chain couples TRBV5-1 to TRBJ1-2; the D gene is possibly TRBD1 (5 bases). CDR1 SGHRS and CDR2 YFSETQ come from the germline V gene. The V end was cut by 1 base, the J end by 2 bases, with 12 bases between. This CDR3 contains 15 residues.